This record concerns one T cell receptor beta chain sequence. This clonotype was recorded only once. Its specific antigen is unknown. Base qualities are not at hand, and no much larger clone is one base apart. These data come from a study of blood T cells in healthy people across ages (dated by TCRdb to about 2015). For context, the study as a whole: In model experiments, template switching captured about one uniquely barcoded TCR beta cDNA molecule for every two T cells. Using deep sequencing normalized with unique cDNA molecular identifiers, the study measured how TCR beta repertoire diversity changes with age. Four age groups were formed from the donors: young (average approximately 15 years), middle-aged (approximately 41), aged (more than 55) and long-lived (around 80). To avoid experimental bias, donors of different ages were spread randomly across the sequencing lanes. For two donors (one aged 18 to 30 and one aged 80 or older), the study analyzed two additional independent replicas of 1 million unique cDNA reads from the same blood draw. Overall results and qualifications from the work: Observed TCR beta diversity per million T cells fell roughly linearly with age, and a significant reduction was already apparent by age around 40. Observed TCR beta diversity correlated strongly with the percentage of naive T cells measured by flow cytometry. Because the CMV infection status of the donors was unknown, age-related changes in expanded clonotypes may potentially have been confounded. Compared with the aged group, the long-lived group had more naive CD4+ T cells, fewer expanded clones and increased TCR diversity, a pattern suggesting age selection. Estimates of total diversity based on one million sequenced T cells were regarded as lower bounds and as underestimates. Bulk unsorted PBMC profiling prevented conclusive comparison of naive and antigen-experienced compartments.

Clipping removes 4 bases from V and 2 bases from J, with 10 as the unmatched junction base count. The CDR3 runs 17 amino acids, cysteine and phenylalanine included. Only CDR3 DNA is held: 51 bases, read in frame from base 1. From the germline V gene, CDR1 is SGHAT and CDR2 is FQNNGV. The library came from 5' RACE. Reads for this sample came from an Illumina HiSeq 2500. A second PCR of about 6 to 11 cycles was performed with a sample-barcoded 5' primer and a J-beta primer mix. Each TCR beta cDNA molecule received a unique molecular identifier from a template-switch 5' adaptor carrying 12 random nucleotides. Each sample yielded at least 3 million CDR3-containing paired-end reads. First-strand cDNA was synthesized from all RNA with the Mint cDNA synthesis kit, primed by a TRBC-specific oligonucleotide. All cDNA was treated with uracil-DNA glycosylase and then went through a first 18-cycle PCR with the universal primers M1SS and BC2_uni_R. The original pipeline was this. Each sample was normalized by randomly selecting 1 million high-quality reads, each carrying a distinct molecular identifier. Reads with shared molecular identifiers were discarded instead of being binned into consensus sequences. MiTCR, set to a Q25 quality threshold and the strictest error-elimination algorithm, was used for CDR3 identification, clonotype clustering and error correction. A nonparametric unseen species model using Euler transformation provided a lower-bound estimate of total TCR beta diversity. Using fastp trimming at Q25 and MiXCR clonotype assembly, TCRdb reanalyzed the public sequencing data and kept in-frame beta chains. Duplicate CDR3 protein sequences are folded into a single record with the most common DNA and genes. TCRdb, rather than the study authors, made the V and J calls. Here the sample has 1,500,000 or so distinct CDR3 sequences; approximately 63% occur a single time. The ten top clones hold over 5% of the sample.

The donors were roughly 40 Caucasian individuals from Russia, aged roughly 6 to 100 years, who were systemically healthy. Ten milliliters of peripheral blood were drawn from each donor into EDTA-treated Vacutainer tubes. Ficoll-Paque density-gradient centrifugation was used to isolate PBMCs, with at least 7 million per sample. Total RNA was extracted from PBMCs with Trizol reagent, with at least 5.5 micrograms obtained per sample. Naive CD45RAhigh/CD27high T cell percentages were measured by flow cytometry on a PBMC aliquot from every donor. This receptor was taken from a man aged 18 to 30 in good health. Sequenced: blood. This chain joins TRBV11-2 to TRBJ2-1, and 8 junction bases match TRBD2. The CDR3 protein: CASSSGPGLGAYNEQFF. The DNA sequence is given as TGTGCCAGCAGCTCGGGACCGGGACTAGGGGCCTACAATGAGCAGTTCTTC.